Sequencing of this T cell receptor (beta chain) was carried out in a study of cytomegalovirus exposure and HLA in healthy donors. About the study: T cells numbering about 200 million yielded more than 95 million unique TCR beta sequences in an earlier analysis.

The CDR3 extends over 20 amino acids. V lost 2 bases, J lost 0 bases, and 9 bases stayed unmatched. CDR1 MDHEN and CDR2 SYDVKM come from the germline V gene. Vbeta (60) and Jbeta (13) primers were used in the PCR. Sequencing was performed with immunoSEQ multiplex PCR; in TCRdb, only in-frame clones are kept and a portion is missing. This table has some 87,000 clones, around 79% appearing once. The study's findings and limits: Analyzed later, association rates of TCRs varied across HLA loci, with DRB1 most and HLA-C fewest. Presence/absence analysis assumed near-uniform sequencing depth across donors. Most of the TCR beta V segments (in an earlier analysis) were productive either about 87% or about 30% of the time.

Points on this clone: The antigen remains unidentified.

The clonotype originates from a woman aged 40 to 55 in good health and CMV-seropositive. Material: PBMCs. The rearrangement uses TRBV28 and TRBJ2-6; 11 bases fit TRBD1. The CDR3: CASSLAWGGTGGSGANVLTF. In DNA, the CDR3 is TGTGCCAGCAGTTTAGCTTGGGGGGGGACAGGGGGCTCTGGGGCCAACGTCCTGACTTTC.